This is a list of T cell receptor beta chains from one sample in a study of cytomegalovirus exposure and HLA in healthy donors. Data came from immunoSEQ multiplex PCR; TCRdb stores just in-frame clones and leaves some out. This sample yields approximately 170,000 clones, of which under 80% are seen a single time; around 3% belongs to the top ten. The source material was PBMCs. The receptors derive from a man in his forties or fifties in good health and CMV-seronegative. Both conserved end residues are trimmed from each CDR3. Expanded clones get a size class; other rows say once, few or many, or leave the size out.

.	TRBV6-6	.	12	ASSYSQQGSEQY
few	TRBV7-9	TRBJ2-7	12	ASSPRAGVGEQY
few	TRBV7-7	TRBJ2-1	16	ASSLANSGRPPYNEQF
.	TRBV27	TRBJ1-4	12	ASSKDRVQEKLF
few	TRBV21-1	TRBJ2-2	16	ASSTPFGTALDTGELF
.	TRBV5-1	TRBJ1-2	13	ASSFGTAANYGYT
.	TRBV18	TRBJ2-3	13	ASSSQGASPDTQY
.	TRBV19	TRBJ1-5	11	ASTPGWDQPQH
.	TRBV5-6	TRBJ2-2	14	ASSFRQGMNTGELF
.	TRBV5-1	TRBJ1-6	14	ASSFSQGVENSPLH
.	TRBV29-1	TRBJ1-2	11	SASTGGMNGYT
.	TRBV6-5	TRBJ2-7	12	ASSYGQVSYEQY
.	TRBV9	TRBJ2-2	13	ASSVAAGATGELF
once	TRBV5-4	TRBJ2-1	13	ASSLEQGVGNEQF
few	TRBV9	TRBJ1-3	12	ASSARTTANTIY
.	TRBV5-1	TRBJ2-7	13	ASSWTGTGDDEQY
.	TRBV6-6	TRBJ1-4	13	ASSPHWGDVEKLF
.	TRBV6-5	TRBJ1-1	9	ASSRGAEAF
.	TRBV27	.	13	ASSRQAESSYEQY
.	TRBV6-1	TRBJ1-4	13	ASSEIQGAGEKLF
.	TRBV30	TRBJ2-1	12	AWSIGSDYNEQF
.	TRBV6-6	.	11	ASTPTGYYEQY
.	TRBV30	TRBJ1-6	13	AWSVPSVSDSPLH
.	TRBV7-2	TRBJ2-3	12	ASSPGISTDTQY
.	TRBV4-2	TRBJ2-1	10	ASSSDSREQF
.	TRBV5-4	TRBJ2-3	12	ASRTSGSTDTQY
.	TRBV6-5	TRBJ2-2	10	ASRPGTGELF
.	TRBV7-9	TRBJ2-1	12	SSSPLFTGSEQF
.	TRBV19	TRBJ1-1	11	ASSTHGNTEAF
.	TRBV19	TRBJ2-3	11	ASSIPSADTQY
.	TRBV19	TRBJ2-7	14	ASSSFGQGTLYEQY
.	TRBV5-1	TRBJ2-5	14	ASSLATGGSRETQY
.	TRBV20-1	TRBJ2-5	8	SAIRGTQY
few	TRBV19	.	15	ASSMGPGGSGVNEQY
few	TRBV11-2	TRBJ2-4	14	ASSLGASLAKNIQY
.	TRBV7-2	TRBJ2-2	13	ASSSTATLTGELF
.	TRBV28	TRBJ2-1	13	ASRQSGGGNNEQF
few	TRBV6-5	TRBJ2-1	13	ASSRLAGGYNEQF
once	TRBV25-1	.	11	ASTRGSSYEQY
once	TRBV6-6	TRBJ1-5	14	ASSYSGQVGNQPQH
.	TRBV7-2	TRBJ2-1	14	ASSQGSGSLWREQF
.	TRBV6-1	TRBJ2-5	11	ASSPRQGDVQN
many	TRBV19	TRBJ1-4	13	ASSIAGGANEKLF
few	TRBV6-5	TRBJ1-1	12	ASSRQGSHTEAF
.	TRBV6-5	TRBJ1-3	11	ASSYRTGNTIY